The clone carrying this T cell receptor (beta chain) was seen a few times. RNA transcripts provided the source from which TCR beta CDR3 regions were amplified. When the TCR CDR3 underwent first-round RT-PCR, the HTBI primer set was used. TCRdb used MiXCR to reprocess the multiplex PCR reads, holding one entry per CDR3 protein. The sample lists about 690,000 distinct CDR3 sequences, approximately 15% occurring once. Fresh peripheral blood, 8 to 10 ml, was the source of the PBMCs. Trimming stripped 3 bases from V and 1 base from J, with 9 bases between. CDR3 size: 14 residues. In germline, CDR1 is SGDLS, CDR2 YYNGEE. This record belongs to a study of T cells in Graves' hyperthyroidism and ophthalmopathy.

The origin of this receptor is a man aged 45-65 years with Graves' hyperthyroidism. The chain combines TRBV9 with TRBJ2-3; possible D gene TRBD1, 6 bases. The specimen sequenced was blood. The chain's CDR3 is CASSEQGGTDTQYF. The CDR3 DNA reads TGTGCCAGCAGCGAACAGGGTGGCACAGATACGCAGTATTTT.